This T cell receptor (beta chain) is drawn from a study of identical twins. CDR1 is GTSNPN, CDR2 SVGIG, per germline (reference sequence). This CDR3 comprises 12 residues. V dropped 5 bases and J dropped 8 bases, with 15 bases sitting between them. cDNA carried unique molecular identifiers, and a universal primer site was added by template switching. TCRdb recomputed calls from the 5' RACE reads with MiXCR, one row per CDR3 protein. The sample yields some 1,600,000 distinct CDR3 sequences, 25% to 35% seen once. Sequenced input: cord blood. J is TRBJ1-2 and V is TRBV30, with D uncertain. This clonotype was sampled from a newborn girl in good health. The CDR3, as DNA: TGTGCCTGGGACCCCAGGTTTGGAGGCTACACCTTC. This translates into CAWDPRFGGYTF.